Each of the 23 T cell receptor beta chains below was sequenced from the same sample in a study of human T cells and chemical hapten exposure. Time point here: patch test 2, 6 weeks after DPC sensitization. Treatment here: therapeutic diphenylcyclopropenone sensitization with weekly scalp DPC. TCRdb redid the calling of the RACE reads with MiXCR, one entry per CDR3 protein. Among approximately 91,000 distinct CDR3 sequences listed, about 9.9% were seen once. The starting material was whole blood, obtained in connection with sensitization to the hapten diphenylcyclopropenone (DPC). Receptors were obtained from a man aged 18 to 30 with alopecia areata. Some clones in this sample may be carry-over from other donors' samples.

The chain links TRBV6-4 to TRBJ2-3, with TRBD1 matching 10 bases. The CDR3 is made up of 14 amino acids. Per the germline V gene, CDR1 is MRHNA and CDR2 is SNTAGT. V was clipped by 2 bases and J by 4 bases; unmatched bases: 0. CDR3 residues: CASSDGQGADTQYF. The CDR3 DNA reads as TGTGCCAGCAGTGACGGACAGGGGGCAGATACGCAGTATTTT.

This chain uses TRBV4-3 with TRBJ2-1; 10 bases are shared with TRBD1. Unmatched junction bases numbered 4, after V lost 1 base and J lost 4 bases. The CDR3 consists of 16 residues. Germline assignment: CDR1 LGHNA and CDR2 YSLEER. As DNA, the CDR3 is TGCGCCAGCAGCCAAGGGGACAGGGGAAGGTACAATGAGCAGTTCTTC. This encodes CASSQGDRGRYNEQFF.

The rearrangement joins TRBV4-3 to TRBJ1-6; D gene unclear. V gave up 4 bases and J gave up 9 bases, with 10 bases separating them. CDR1 and CDR2 (germline): LGHNA, YSLEER. CDR3 size: 13 residues. The CDR3 DNA reads as TGCGCCAGCAGCCGAGAGTTCGGTTCACCCCTCCACTTT. It translates to CASSREFGSPLHF.

Many counts were recorded for this clonotype. The V and J genes are TRBV2 and TRBJ1-1, with D possibly TRBD1 on 5 matching bases. V was clipped by 5 bases and J by 0 bases, with 10 bases between them. Per germline, CDR1 SNHLY and CDR2 FYNNEI. This CDR3 spans 14 amino acids. The DNA for the CDR3 is TGTGCCAGCAGTTACGGGACCCTGAACACTGAAGCTTTCTTT. Amino acid sequence: CASSYGTLNTEAFF. Complete variable domain (other parts from reference TRBV2 and TRBJ1-1): EPEVTQTPSHQVTQMGQEVILRCVPISNHLYFYWYRQILGQKVEFLVSFYNNEISEKSEIFDDQFSVERPDGSNFTLKIRSTKLEDSAMYFCASSYGTLNTEAFFGQGTRLTVV.

This clonotype showed up just a few times. J is TRBJ1-2 and V is TRBV5-6; TRBD1 matches 10 bases. The germline CDR1 and CDR2 sequences are SGHDT and YYEEEE. There are 14 residues in the CDR3. V gave up 5 bases and J gave up 14 bases; unmatched junction bases: 15. CDR3 residues: CASRAAGTGETGTF. The CDR3 nucleotides read TGTGCCAGCAGGGCCGCCGGGACAGGGGAGACGGGGACCTTC.

There are many counts of this clonotype. The V and J genes are TRBV27 and TRBJ1-1; tentatively, D is TRBD1 (5 bases). Germline V lookup: CDR1 MNHEY, CDR2 SMNVEV (reference sequence). The CDR3 has 16 residues. V was clipped by 3 bases and J by 1 base, with 15 bases between them. CDR3 coding DNA: TGTGCCAGCAGTTTGACAGTAGTTGCGGGGAACACTGAAGCTTTCTTT. This codes for CASSLTVVAGNTEAFF.

The rearrangement uses TRBV7-6 and TRBJ2-3; TRBD2 matches 7 bases. Germline V gives CDR1 SGHVS, CDR2 FNYEAQ. Germline trimming cut 5 bases from V and 2 bases from J; bases unmatched to any gene: 7. There are 15 residues in the CDR3. CDR3 amino acids: CASSPGRGATDTQYF. DNA for the CDR3: TGTGCCAGCAGCCCGGGGAGGGGAGCCACAGATACGCAGTATTTT.

This clonotype has more than one count but fewer than ten. The V and J genes are TRBV5-1 and TRBJ2-7, with 9 bases that match TRBD1. V trimming: 2 bases; J trimming: 6 bases; junction bases outside the gene matches: 6. CDR1 SGHRS and CDR2 YFSETQ come from the germline V gene. CDR3 length equals 14 residues. CDR3 protein: CASSFWDRDSEQYF. The CDR3 bases are TGCGCCAGCAGCTTTTGGGACAGGGACTCCGAGCAGTACTTC. The whole variable domain, filled in from reference TRBV5-1 and TRBJ2-7, reads KAGVTQTPRYLIKTRGQQVTLSCSPISGHRSVSWYQQTPGQGLQFLFEYFSETQRNKGNFPGRFSGRQFSNSRSEMNVSTLELGDSALYLCASSFWDRDSEQYFGPGTRLTVT.

This clonotype has just a few counts. This chain connects TRBV7-3 to TRBJ2-1; TRBD1 matches at 9 bases. The CDR3 loop spans 18 amino acids. Germline-derived CDR1 and CDR2 are SGHTA and FQGTGA. V gave up 4 bases and J gave up 4 bases; unmatched junction bases: 14. CDR3 DNA: TGTGCCAGCAGCTCTAAAGGGCCTGGGACAGGGTGGTACAATGAGCAGTTCTTC. It specifies CASSSKGPGTGWYNEQFF.

This clonotype has ten or more counts. The V call is TRBV5-1, the J call TRBJ1-2, with 8 bases that match TRBD1. This CDR3 region has 14 residues. V gave up 1 base and J gave up 2 bases; unmatched junction bases: 1. Germline loops: CDR1 SGHRS, CDR2 YFSETQ. The CDR3 nucleotides are TGCGCCAGCAGCTTGTGGGACAGGAACTATGGCTACACCTTC. Translating gives CASSLWDRNYGYTF.

V usage is TRBV28 and J usage is TRBJ1-2; D possibly corresponds to TRBD1 (5 bases). The CDR3 has 12 residues. Germline V gene lookup returns CDR1 MDHEN and CDR2 SYDVKM. The V gene lost 7 bases and the J gene lost 6 bases, with 12 bases spanning the gap. CDR3 region: CASNDSPNGYTF. The CDR3 region has the DNA TGTGCCAGCAATGACAGTCCTAATGGCTACACCTTC.

This clonotype was observed a handful of times. The J gene is TRBJ1-2, the V gene TRBV19; TRBD1 matches at 7 bases. J was trimmed by 3 bases and V by 6 bases; bases with no gene match: 10. The CDR3 has 15 amino acids. Germline V CDR1 and CDR2: LNHDA, SQIVND (reference sequence). The CDR3: CASSRHRDRDYGYTF. CDR3 nucleotide sequence: TGTGCCAGTAGCCGCCACCGGGACAGAGACTATGGCTACACCTTC. Filled out from reference TRBV19 and TRBJ1-2, the complete variable domain reads DGGITQSPKYLFRKEGQNVTLSCEQNLNHDAMYWYRQDPGQGLRLIYYSQIVNDFQKGDIAEGYSVSREKKESFPLTVTSAQKNPTAFYLCASSRHRDRDYGYTFGSGTRLTVV.

This clonotype was seen a handful of times. The chain recombines TRBV20-1 with TRBJ2-7, with D perhaps TRBD1 or TRBD2 (5 bases each). The V and J ends lost 5 bases and 2 bases respectively, with 13 bases between them. This CDR3 comprises 13 residues. Germline CDR1 is DFQATT and CDR2 is SNEGSKA (reference sequence). As DNA, the CDR3 is TGCAGTGCTCCGTCCGGGGCCACCTACGAGCAGTACTTC. As protein: CSAPSGATYEQYF.

This clonotype was detected many times. This chain links TRBV14 with TRBJ1-5; D gene unclear. Germline V gene sequence: CDR1 SGHDN, CDR2 FVKESK. The V and J ends lost 5 bases and 7 bases respectively, with 15 bases between them. The CDR3 covers 14 residues. The CDR3 reads CASSGPGARQPQHF. As DNA, the CDR3 is TGTGCCAGCAGCGGTCCGGGAGCTCGGCAGCCCCAGCATTTT.

The chain carries TRBV2 and TRBJ1-2, with D unresolved. The CDR3 contains 12 residues. Germline V gives CDR1 SNHLY, CDR2 FYNNEI. Trimming stripped 5 bases from V and 10 bases from J, with 14 bases between. The CDR3 region is CASSQMERAYTF. DNA for the CDR3: TGTGCCAGCAGTCAAATGGAAAGGGCCTACACCTTC.

This clonotype came up many times. V usage is TRBV27 and J usage is TRBJ1-4; D is undetermined. V dropped 5 bases and J dropped 0 bases, with 7 bases sitting between them. The CDR3 extends over 14 amino acids. The V gene's germline CDR1 is MNHEY and CDR2 SMNVEV (reference sequence). For the CDR3, the DNA is TGTGCCAGCAGTAGCCCGGCAACTAATGAAAAACTGTTTTTT. Its translation: CASSSPATNEKLFF.

This clonotype was found a few times. The V and J genes are TRBV20-1 and TRBJ1-5; D is undetermined. CDR1 is DFQATT, CDR2 SNEGSKA, per germline (reference sequence). The CDR3 is made up of 14 amino acids. The V end was cut by 1 base, the J end by 7 bases, with 14 bases between. CDR3 nucleotides: TGCAGTGCTAGAGTGGCCCTGGAGGACCAGCCCCAGCATTTT. It yields the protein CSARVALEDQPQHF.

The rearrangement uses TRBV6-2 or TRBV6-3 and TRBJ2-1, with D tentatively TRBD1 (5 bases). CDR3 length: 15 residues. V gave up 5 bases and J gave up 5 bases, with 16 bases separating them. CDR1 and CDR2 from the germline V gene are MNHEY and SVGEGT. The CDR3 bases are TGTGCCAGCAGTCCCGACAGCCTCGAAAACAATGAGCAGTTCTTC. This sequence encodes CASSPDSLENNEQFF.

This clonotype appeared a few times. J is TRBJ1-1 and V is TRBV12-3 or TRBV12-4, with D possibly matching TRBD1 (6 bases). V lost 10 bases and J 6 bases, leaving 15 bases between the germline ends. CDR3 length: 12 amino acids. DNA for the CDR3: TGTGCCACTCGGCGGGGGGGCCCTGAAGCTTTCTTT. Translation: CATRRGGPEAFF.

This clonotype showed up just a few times. The rearrangement uses TRBV6-9 and TRBJ1-2, with 7 bases aligning to TRBD1. The CDR3 has 14 amino acids. From germline, CDR1 is MNHGY and CDR2 SVAAGI. CDR3 sequence: CSQHWDRSNYGYTF. The DNA of the CDR3 is TGTTCTCAGCACTGGGACAGATCGAACTATGGCTACACCTTC.

The J gene is TRBJ1-6, the V gene TRBV5-4; D remains unclear. The CDR3 length is 14 residues. Germline V CDR1 and CDR2: SGHNT, YYREEE (reference sequence). Trimming stripped 1 base from V and 6 bases from J, with 8 bases between. This CDR3 reads CASSLHSLNSPLHF. The CDR3 region has the DNA TGTGCCAGCAGCTTGCACAGTCTTAATTCACCCCTCCACTTT.

The V call is TRBV7-6, the J call TRBJ2-5; 9 nucleotides align to TRBD2. The CDR3 loop spans 18 amino acids. J was trimmed by 2 bases and V by 5 bases; bases with no gene match: 15. Germline assignment: CDR1 SGHVS and CDR2 FNYEAQ. Here the CDR3 DNA reads TGTGCCAGCAGCCACTTCGCGGGGGGGCGGATAATTCAAGAGACCCAGTACTTC. Translating gives CASSHFAGGRIIQETQYF.

This clonotype was counted a few times. This sequence joins TRBV28 and TRBJ2-4; D is undetermined. CDR1 and CDR2 (germline): MDHEN, SYDVKM. Trimming stripped 6 bases from V and 9 bases from J, with 12 bases between. The CDR3 runs 12 residues. Written as DNA, the CDR3 is TGTGCCAGCAGCCTCCCCAGTGGCATTCAGTACTTC. It codes for CASSLPSGIQYF.